These T cell receptor beta chains were read from a single sample in a study of T cell responses to AZD1222 COVID-19 vaccine. Generated by immunoSEQ multiplex PCR, the TCRdb table keeps only in-frame clones and is missing some. The table records roughly 80,000 clones, about nine tenths of them present only once. The input for sequencing was peripheral blood, taken 28 days after the second AZD1222 dose. The origin of the receptors is an adult who received the AZD1222 COVID-19 vaccine. Both conserved end residues are part of each CDR3. Fields, in order: V gene, CDR3 length, clone size, D gene, J gene, CDR3 DNA, CDR3 protein. The D gene is left open where the match is weak. Clone size is not always given. Where it is, it says once, few, many or a class for expanded clones.

>TRBV5-1|16|NA|TRBD1|TRBJ2-2
TGCGCCAGCAGCGTAGCCGGGACAGAGAACACCGGGGAGCTGTTTTTT
CASSVAGTENTGELFF
>TRBV5-5|11|NA|NA|TRBJ2-7
TGTGCCAGCAGCCACACCTACGAGCAGTACTTC
CASSHTYEQYF
>TRBV30|18|NA|NA|TRBJ1-5
TGTGCCTGGAGTTCGTCGGACAGCCACCTGAGGACAAGTCAGCCCCAGCATTTT
CAWSSSDSHLRTSQPQHF
>TRBV7-9|14|NA|NA|TRBJ1-1
TGTGCCAGCAGTACGATGGGCAGGGCCTGGGACGCTTTCTTT
CASSTMGRAWDAFF
>TRBV19|17|NA|TRBD2|TRBJ2-1
TGTGCCAGTAGTTCACGAACCGGGACTACGAAATACAATGAGCAGTTCTTC
CASSSRTGTTKYNEQFF
>TRBV5-6|11|NA|NA|TRBJ1-1
TGTGCCAGCAGCTTTCGGTTAGAAGCTTTCTTT
CASSFRLEAFF
>TRBV28|13|NA|NA|TRBJ1-5
TGTGCCAGCAGTTCCGACAGTCTTCAGCCCCAGCATTTT
CASSSDSLQPQHF
>TRBV27|13|NA|TRBD1|TRBJ2-7
TGTGCCAGCAGGCGGACAGGGCCCTACGAGCAGTACTTC
CASRRTGPYEQYF
>TRBV5-4|12|few|NA|TRBJ1-5
TGTGCCAGCAGCTTCGGAACCGGGCCGCAGCATTTT
CASSFGTGPQHF
>TRBV19|14|NA|NA|TRBJ2-2
TGTGCCAGTTCCCGGGACAAGAACACCGGGGAGCTGTTTTTT
CASSRDKNTGELFF
>TRBV5-6|16|NA|TRBD1|TRBJ1-1
TGTGCCAGCAGCTTGGCCGGCAGGGGGCGTCACCGGGAAGCTTTCTTT
CASSLAGRGRHREAFF
>TRBV19|14|NA|TRBD1|TRBJ1-2
TGTGCCAGTACCGGGGACAGGACTAACTATGGCTACACCTTC
CASTGDRTNYGYTF
>TRBV7-7|14|NA|NA|TRBJ2-2
TGTGCCAGCAGCTTAGGTTTTGGGTCCGGGGAGCTGTTTTTT
CASSLGFGSGELFF
>TRBV2|14|NA|NA|TRBJ2-5
TGTGCCAGCAGTGAAAGGGGAGGATACGAGACCCAGTACTTC
CASSERGGYETQYF
>TRBV20-1|15|NA|NA|TRBJ2-1
TGCAGTGCTAGTGATCCCAGAAGCTCCTACAATGAGCAGTTCTTC
CSASDPRSSYNEQFF
>TRBV6-5|14|NA|NA|TRBJ2-1
TGTGCCAGCACCCGACCGTGGGCAGACAATGAGCAGTTCTTC
CASTRPWADNEQFF
>TRBV11-3|18|once|NA|TRBJ2-7
TGTGCCAGCAGCTTAGAAGCGCGTGGGGGCGGGACTTCCTACGAGCAGTACTTC
CASSLEARGGGTSYEQYF
>TRBV30|14|NA|NA|TRBJ1-6
TGTGCCTGGAGTAGGAGCTCCTATAATTCACCCCTCCACTTT
CAWSRSSYNSPLHF
>TRBV12-3/TRBV12-4|12|NA|NA|TRBJ2-7
TGTGCCAGCAGTCCGGGACAAGACGAGCAGTACTTC
CASSPGQDEQYF
>TRBV12-3/TRBV12-4|13|NA|NA|TRBJ1-1
TGTGCCAGCAGTTCTGGCTGGAACACTGAAGCTTTCTTT
CASSSGWNTEAFF
>TRBV11-3|14|NA|TRBD1|TRBJ2-7
TGTGCCAGCACCCTCCGGGACAGGGCCTACGAGCAGTACTTC
CASTLRDRAYEQYF
>TRBV5-6|17|once|TRBD2|TRBJ2-2
TGTGCCAGCAGCTTGGGTCTAGCGGGGATCAGGACCGGGGAGCTGTTTTTT
CASSLGLAGIRTGELFF
>TRBV5-6|13|NA|NA|TRBJ1-5
TGTGCCAGCAGCCCTGGACGAGGGAAGCCCCAGCATTTT
CASSPGRGKPQHF
>TRBV5-4|16|NA|NA|TRBJ1-5
TGTGCCAGCAGCGACGGGGGGGCCGATAGCAATCAGCCCCAGCATTTT
CASSDGGADSNQPQHF
>TRBV24-1|15|NA|TRBD1|TRBJ2-2
TGTGCCACCCAATACTCGACAGGGAGTACCGGGGAGCTGTTTTTT
CATQYSTGSTGELFF
>TRBV11-3|15|few|NA|TRBJ2-2
TGTGCCAGCAGCTTTGGGGGGCTGAACACCGGGGAGCTGTTTTTT
CASSFGGLNTGELFF
>TRBV19|15|NA|TRBD1|TRBJ2-2
TGTGCCAGTAGATTGGGACAGGGGTGGACCGGGGAGCTGTTTTTT
CASRLGQGWTGELFF
>TRBV7-3|15|NA|NA|TRBJ2-3
TGTGCCAGCAGCTTATCACCGATTATCCAAGATACGCAGTATTTT
CASSLSPIIQDTQYF
>TRBV2|14|NA|NA|TRBJ1-2
TGTGCCAGCGGGAGGGAAGGCGGTCACTATGGCTACACCTTC
CASGREGGHYGYTF
>TRBV5-6|15|NA|TRBD1|TRBJ1-5
TGTGCCAGCAGCTTGGGCAGGGGGCAGGTTCAGCCCCAGCATTTT
CASSLGRGQVQPQHF
>TRBV19|14|NA|NA|TRBJ1-1
TGTGCCAGTAGTACCGAGATACAGAACACTGAAGCTTTCTTT
CASSTEIQNTEAFF
>TRBV6-4|15|NA|TRBD1|TRBJ1-2
TGTGCCAGCAGTGACCCTGGACAGGGGGCCTATGGCTACACCTTC
CASSDPGQGAYGYTF
>TRBV19|15|NA|NA|TRBJ1-3
TGTGCCAGTACCCGAAGGGGGACTGGAGGAAACACCATATATTTT
CASTRRGTGGNTIYF
>TRBV12-3/TRBV12-4|13|NA|NA|TRBJ1-1
TGTGCCAGCAAAGTGTTCATGAACACTGAAGCTTTCTTT
CASKVFMNTEAFF
>TRBV6-5|13|NA|NA|TRBJ1-2
TGTGCCAGCAAGAGAGGAGACTTCTATGGCTACACCTTC
CASKRGDFYGYTF
>TRBV7-3|16|NA|NA|TRBJ2-1
TGTGCCAGCAGCCCCCCGGGGATAGGCTCCTACAATGAGCAGTTCTTC
CASSPPGIGSYNEQFF
>TRBV6-5|14|NA|TRBD2|TRBJ2-7
TGTGCCAGCAGTCTCCAAGCGGGACTTTACGAGCAGTACTTC
CASSLQAGLYEQYF
>TRBV30|14|NA|TRBD1|TRBJ1-2
TGTGCCTGGAGTGGACAGGGGAGGGACTATGGCTACACCTTC
CAWSGQGRDYGYTF
>TRBV19|14|NA|NA|TRBJ2-5
TGTGCCAGTAGTATGCGGGGCGGTCAAGAGACCCAGTACTTC
CASSMRGGQETQYF
>TRBV27|14|NA|NA|TRBJ1-1
TGTGCCAGCAGTCCTACACGTACAAACACTGAAGCTTTCTTT
CASSPTRTNTEAFF
>TRBV19|14|NA|TRBD1|TRBJ1-6
TGTGCCAGTAGAATTTGGACAGGGAATTCACCCCTCCACTTT
CASRIWTGNSPLHF
>TRBV20-1|11|NA|NA|TRBJ2-1
TGCAGTGCTAGCCCCGCGGGCGAGCAGTTCTTC
CSASPAGEQFF
>TRBV2|12|NA|NA|TRBJ2-7
TGTGCCAGCAGTCGGTTCACTTACGAGCAGTACTTC
CASSRFTYEQYF
>TRBV7-3|12|NA|NA|TRBJ2-3
TGTGCCAGCAGCTTGGACTCGGGGACGCAGTATTTT
CASSLDSGTQYF